Each of the 8 T cell receptor beta chains below was sequenced from the same sample in a study of T cell repertoires in cytomegalovirus infection. TCRdb called the reads again in MiXCR, with one record for every CDR3 protein. The table lists 700,000 to 950,000 distinct CDR3 sequences, approximately 32% of them singletons, with around an eighth in the top ten. These receptors have no identified antigens. Sample: cultured CD8+ T cells from PBMCs, taken from culture after CMV antigen stimulation. Receptors were obtained from a human donor in good health (CMV status not recorded). Some clones in this sample may be carry-over from other donors' samples.

The chain combines TRBV9 with TRBJ1-1; D not certain. CDR3 length: 14 residues. V was pared by 4 bases and J by 6 bases, with 16 bases between. Per the germline V gene, CDR1 is SGDLS and CDR2 is YYNGEE. The CDR3 DNA reads TGTGCCAGCAGCCCTCACGAGGGCCACCCTGAAGCTTTCTTT. Translation gives CASSPHEGHPEAFF.

The V call is TRBV7-9, the J call TRBJ1-2, with 12 bases fitting TRBD1. The CDR3 runs 15 residues. Looked up from germline, CDR1 is SEHNR and CDR2 is FQNEAQ (reference sequence). With V trimmed by 6 bases and J by 6 bases, 8 bases remained unmatched. DNA of the CDR3: TGTGCCAGCAGATTGGGACAGGGGGCGTTCGATGGCTACACCTTC. This sequence encodes CASRLGQGAFDGYTF. The variable domain in full, completed from reference TRBV7-9 and TRBJ1-2, reads DTGVSQNPRHKITKRGQNVTFRCDPISEHNRLYWYRQTLGQGPEFLTYFQNEAQLEKSRLLSDRFSAERPKGSFSTLEIQRTEQGDSAMYLCASRLGQGAFDGYTFGSGTRLTVV.

This clonotype was counted between two and nine times. The chain recombines TRBV20-1 with TRBJ1-5, with D tentatively TRBD1 (5 bases). The CDR3 is made up of 13 amino acids. Per germline, CDR1 DFQATT and CDR2 SNEGSKA (reference sequence). Trimming shortened V by 6 bases and J by 2 bases, and 11 bases separated the two germline ends. This CDR3 is CSARLQGNQPQHF. The CDR3 region has the DNA TGCAGTGCAAGGCTACAGGGCAATCAGCCCCAGCATTTT.

The V and J genes are TRBV7-9 and TRBJ1-1; tentative D call: TRBD1 (6 bases). The germline V gene encodes CDR1 SEHNR and CDR2 FQNEAQ (reference sequence). Deletions cut 5 bases from V and 3 bases from J, with 16 bases between. CDR3 length equals 15 residues. This CDR3 is CASSSYGGRHTEAFF. CDR3 bases: TGTGCCAGCAGCAGCTACGGGGGGCGGCACACTGAAGCTTTCTTT.

V is TRBV12-3 or TRBV12-4 and J is TRBJ2-2; D gene unclear. V shed 3 bases and J shed 6 bases, with 26 bases lying between them. The CDR3 runs to 19 residues. DNA of the CDR3: TGTGCCAGCAGTTTTGGTTACCGGAACACCGCCTTCCAACCCGGGGAGCTGTTTTTT. It encodes CASSFGYRNTAFQPGELFF.

V gene TRBV15 combines with J gene TRBJ2-5, with D perhaps matching TRBD2 (6 bases). The germline gives CDR1 LNHNV, CDR2 YYDKDF (reference sequence). V was pared by 7 bases and J by 1 base, with 16 bases between. This CDR3 region has 15 residues. Here the CDR3 DNA reads TGTGCCACCAACAAAGCCCTAGCGATCCAAGAGACCCAGTACTTC. It is translated as CATNKALAIQETQYF.

Ten or more counts support this clonotype. The chain links TRBV27 to TRBJ1-2; D might be TRBD1 (5 bases). The CDR3 runs to 14 residues. The ends were cut back, 5 bases at V and 2 bases at J, with 12 bases in the middle. Germline V CDR1 and CDR2: MNHEY, SMNVEV (reference sequence). CDR3 sequence reads: CASSPRDANYGYTF. In DNA, the CDR3 is TGTGCCAGCAGTCCCCGGGACGCAAACTATGGCTACACCTTC.

J is TRBJ1-6 and V is TRBV6-2 or TRBV6-3, with D possibly being TRBD1 (5 bases). Germline values: CDR1 MNHEY, CDR2 SVGEGT. Trimming removed 0 bases from V and 4 bases from J, with 16 bases in between. This CDR3 is built from 18 residues. The CDR3 is CASSYSTRDPRYNSPLHF. The CDR3 DNA reads as TGTGCCAGCAGTTACTCGACGAGGGACCCCCGGTATAATTCACCCCTCCACTTT.